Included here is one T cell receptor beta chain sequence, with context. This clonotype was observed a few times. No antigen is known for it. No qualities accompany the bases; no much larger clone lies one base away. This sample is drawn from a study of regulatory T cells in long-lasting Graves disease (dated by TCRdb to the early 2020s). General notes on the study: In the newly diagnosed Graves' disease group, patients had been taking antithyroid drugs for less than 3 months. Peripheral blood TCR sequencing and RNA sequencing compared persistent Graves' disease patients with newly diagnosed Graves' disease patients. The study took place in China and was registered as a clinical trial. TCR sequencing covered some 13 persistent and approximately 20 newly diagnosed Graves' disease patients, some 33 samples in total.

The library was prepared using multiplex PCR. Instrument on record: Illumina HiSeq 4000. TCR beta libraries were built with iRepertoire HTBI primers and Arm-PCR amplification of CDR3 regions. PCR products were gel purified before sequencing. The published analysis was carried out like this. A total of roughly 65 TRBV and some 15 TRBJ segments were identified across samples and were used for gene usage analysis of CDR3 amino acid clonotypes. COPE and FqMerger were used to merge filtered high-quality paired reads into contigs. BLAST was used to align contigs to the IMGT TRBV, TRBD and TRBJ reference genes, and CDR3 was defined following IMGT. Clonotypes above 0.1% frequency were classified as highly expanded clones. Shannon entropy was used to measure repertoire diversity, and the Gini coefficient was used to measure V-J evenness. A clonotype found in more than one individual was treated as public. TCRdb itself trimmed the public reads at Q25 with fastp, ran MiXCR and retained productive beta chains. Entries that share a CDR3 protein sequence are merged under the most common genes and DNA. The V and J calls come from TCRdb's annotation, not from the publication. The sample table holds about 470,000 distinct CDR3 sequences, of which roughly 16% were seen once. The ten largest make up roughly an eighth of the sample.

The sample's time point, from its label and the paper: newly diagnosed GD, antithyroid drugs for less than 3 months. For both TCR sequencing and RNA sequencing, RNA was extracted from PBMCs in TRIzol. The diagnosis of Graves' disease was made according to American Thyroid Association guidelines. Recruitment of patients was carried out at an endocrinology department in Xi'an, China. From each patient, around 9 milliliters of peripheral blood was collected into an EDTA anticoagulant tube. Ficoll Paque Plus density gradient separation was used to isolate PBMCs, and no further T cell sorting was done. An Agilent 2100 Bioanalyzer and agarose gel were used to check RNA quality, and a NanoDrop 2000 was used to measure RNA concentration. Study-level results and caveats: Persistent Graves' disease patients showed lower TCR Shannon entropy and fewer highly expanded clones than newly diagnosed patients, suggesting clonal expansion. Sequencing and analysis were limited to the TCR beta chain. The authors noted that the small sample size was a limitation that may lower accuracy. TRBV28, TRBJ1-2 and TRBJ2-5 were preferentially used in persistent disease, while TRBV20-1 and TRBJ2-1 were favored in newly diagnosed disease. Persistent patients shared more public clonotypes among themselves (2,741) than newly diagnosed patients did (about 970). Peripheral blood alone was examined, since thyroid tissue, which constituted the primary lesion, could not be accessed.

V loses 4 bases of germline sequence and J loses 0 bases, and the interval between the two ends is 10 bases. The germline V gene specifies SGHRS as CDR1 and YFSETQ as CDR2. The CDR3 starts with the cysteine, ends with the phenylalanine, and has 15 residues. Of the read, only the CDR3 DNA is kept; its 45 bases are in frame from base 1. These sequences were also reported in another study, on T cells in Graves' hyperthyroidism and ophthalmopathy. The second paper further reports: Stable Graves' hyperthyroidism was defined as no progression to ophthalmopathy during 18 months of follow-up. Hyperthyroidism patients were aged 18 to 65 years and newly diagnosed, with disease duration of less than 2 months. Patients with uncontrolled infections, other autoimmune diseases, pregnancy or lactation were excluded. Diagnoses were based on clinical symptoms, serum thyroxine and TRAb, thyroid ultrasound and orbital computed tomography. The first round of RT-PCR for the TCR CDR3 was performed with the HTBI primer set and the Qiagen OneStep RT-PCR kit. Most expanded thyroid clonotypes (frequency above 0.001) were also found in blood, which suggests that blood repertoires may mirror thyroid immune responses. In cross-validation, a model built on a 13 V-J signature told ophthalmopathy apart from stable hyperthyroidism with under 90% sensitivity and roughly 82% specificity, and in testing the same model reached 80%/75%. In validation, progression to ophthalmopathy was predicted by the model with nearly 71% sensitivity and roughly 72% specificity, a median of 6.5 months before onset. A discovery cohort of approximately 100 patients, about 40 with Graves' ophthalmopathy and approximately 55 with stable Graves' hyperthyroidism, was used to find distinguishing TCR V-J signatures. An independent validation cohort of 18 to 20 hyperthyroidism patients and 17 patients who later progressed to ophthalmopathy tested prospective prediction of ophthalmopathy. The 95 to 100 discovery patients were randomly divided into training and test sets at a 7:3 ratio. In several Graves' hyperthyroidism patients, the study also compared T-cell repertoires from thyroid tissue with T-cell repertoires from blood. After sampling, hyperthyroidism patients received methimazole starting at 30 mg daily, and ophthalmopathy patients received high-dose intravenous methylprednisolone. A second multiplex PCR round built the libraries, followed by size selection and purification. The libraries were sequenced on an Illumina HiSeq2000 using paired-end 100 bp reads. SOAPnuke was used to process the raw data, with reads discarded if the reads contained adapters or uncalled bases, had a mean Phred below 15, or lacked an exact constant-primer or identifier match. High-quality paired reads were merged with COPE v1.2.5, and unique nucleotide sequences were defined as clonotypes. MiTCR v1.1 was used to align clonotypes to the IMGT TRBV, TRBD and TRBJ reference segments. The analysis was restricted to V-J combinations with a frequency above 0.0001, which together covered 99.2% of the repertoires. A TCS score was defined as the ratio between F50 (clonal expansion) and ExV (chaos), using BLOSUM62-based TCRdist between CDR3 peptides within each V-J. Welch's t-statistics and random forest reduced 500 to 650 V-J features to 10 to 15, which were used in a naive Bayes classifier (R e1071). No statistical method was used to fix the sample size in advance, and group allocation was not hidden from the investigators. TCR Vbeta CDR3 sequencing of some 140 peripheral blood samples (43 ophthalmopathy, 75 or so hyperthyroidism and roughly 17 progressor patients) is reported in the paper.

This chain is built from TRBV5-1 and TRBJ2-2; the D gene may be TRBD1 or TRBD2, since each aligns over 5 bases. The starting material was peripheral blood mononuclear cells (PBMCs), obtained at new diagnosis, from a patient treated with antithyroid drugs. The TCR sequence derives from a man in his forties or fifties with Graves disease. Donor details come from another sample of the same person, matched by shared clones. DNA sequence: TGCGCCAGCAGCCGAATGGGACCGAACACCGGGGAGCTGTTTTTT. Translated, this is CASSRMGPNTGELFF.